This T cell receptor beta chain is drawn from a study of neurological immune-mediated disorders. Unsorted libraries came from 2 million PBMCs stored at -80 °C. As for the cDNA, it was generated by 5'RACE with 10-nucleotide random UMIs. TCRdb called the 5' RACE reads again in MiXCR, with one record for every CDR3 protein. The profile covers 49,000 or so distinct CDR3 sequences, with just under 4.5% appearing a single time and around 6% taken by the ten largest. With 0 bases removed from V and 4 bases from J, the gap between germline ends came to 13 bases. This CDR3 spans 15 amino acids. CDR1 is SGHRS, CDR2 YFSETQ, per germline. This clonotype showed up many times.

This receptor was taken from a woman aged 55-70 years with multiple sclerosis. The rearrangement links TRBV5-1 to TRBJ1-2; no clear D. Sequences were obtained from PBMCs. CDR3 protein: CASSLGASEGYGYTF. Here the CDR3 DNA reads TGCGCCAGCAGCTTGGGAGCCAGTGAGGGCTATGGCTACACCTTC.